These T cell receptor beta chains were read from a single sample in a study of OX40 agonist ivuxolimab in advanced cancers. The table came from immunoSEQ multiplex PCR; TCRdb's copy has only in-frame clones and leaves some out. The data show 48,000 or so clones, around nine tenths seen once. Specimen: CD4+ or CD8+ T cells sorted from blood, collected in a trial of the OX40 agonist ivuxolimab. These receptors came from an adult with an advanced solid tumor such as melanoma, head and neck, liver or kidney cancer. The CDR3 runs from the conserved cysteine through the conserved F or W. A D gene is named only where the DNA matches it firmly. Where a row states a size, it is once, few, many or the class of an expanded clone; other rows omit it.

V: TRBV10-3; size: .; J: TRBJ2-1; D: TRBD2; DNA: TGTGCCATCAGTGAGGGACTAGCGGCATACAATGAGCAGTTCTTC; CDR3: CAISEGLAAYNEQFF
V: TRBV27; size: .; J: TRBJ2-3; D: .; DNA: TGTGCCAGCAGTTTAGTCCTAGCCACAGATACGCAGTATTTT; CDR3: CASSLVLATDTQYF
V: TRBV29-1; size: .; J: TRBJ1-2; D: .; DNA: TGCAGCTTCCGACCCTACGAGATCTATGGCTACACCTTC; CDR3: CSFRPYEIYGYTF
V: TRBV19; size: .; J: TRBJ2-5; D: TRBD2; DNA: TGTGCCAGTAGTAGTCGACTAGCGGGGTTGGCGGAGACCCAGTACTTC; CDR3: CASSSRLAGLAETQYF
V: TRBV30; size: .; J: TRBJ1-1; D: .; DNA: TGTGCCTGTGCACAGTTCTTCAAAGGCACTGAAGCTTTCTTT; CDR3: CACAQFFKGTEAFF
V: TRBV7-3; size: .; J: TRBJ2-7; D: .; DNA: TGTGCCAGCAGCTTAAATCCAGGGGTGGCCTACGAGCAGTACTTC; CDR3: CASSLNPGVAYEQYF
V: TRBV6-6; size: .; J: TRBJ2-1; D: TRBD2; DNA: TGTGCCAGCGGTAAGGGACTAGTGGTTTTGGATGAGCAGTTCTTC; CDR3: CASGKGLVVLDEQFF
V: TRBV6-1; size: few; J: TRBJ2-1; D: .; DNA: TGTGCCAGCAGTGTAAATAGCGGCTCCTACAATGAGCAGTTCTTC; CDR3: CASSVNSGSYNEQFF
V: TRBV19; size: .; J: TRBJ1-1; D: .; DNA: TGTGCCACCACCCCGGGGCAGGACTCGCCTGAAGCTTTCTTT; CDR3: CATTPGQDSPEAFF
V: TRBV19; size: .; J: TRBJ2-7; D: .; DNA: TGTGCCAGTAGTATAGATAGGGCCGCGTCCTACGAGCAGTACTTC; CDR3: CASSIDRAASYEQYF
V: TRBV6-4; size: .; J: TRBJ2-7; D: .; DNA: TGTGCCAGCAGTGACTCGGTGATCTCCTACGAGCAGTACTTC; CDR3: CASSDSVISYEQYF
V: TRBV7-9; size: .; J: TRBJ2-7; D: TRBD2; DNA: TGTGCCAGCAGCTTAGGACTAGCGGGAGGATACGAGCAGTACTTC; CDR3: CASSLGLAGGYEQYF
V: TRBV5-1; size: .; J: TRBJ2-5; D: .; DNA: TGCGCCAGCAGCTCCGGGACACAAGAGACCCAGTACTTC; CDR3: CASSSGTQETQYF
V: TRBV5-1; size: .; J: TRBJ2-5; D: TRBD1; DNA: TGCGCCAGCAGCTTGGAACCCGGGACAGGGCTAGAGACCCAGTACTTC; CDR3: CASSLEPGTGLETQYF
V: TRBV2; size: .; J: TRBJ2-1; D: .; DNA: TGTGCCAGCAGTGGGCTAAACAATGAGCAGTTCTTC; CDR3: CASSGLNNEQFF
V: TRBV5-4; size: .; J: TRBJ2-1; D: TRBD2; DNA: TGTGCCAGCAGACCCACTAGCGGCCCCTCCTACAATGAGCAGTTCTTC; CDR3: CASRPTSGPSYNEQFF
V: TRBV27; size: .; J: TRBJ2-2; D: .; DNA: TGTGCCAGCACCGAAAGCGGCTGGGGCGGGGAGCTGTTTTTT; CDR3: CASTESGWGGELFF
V: TRBV5-6; size: .; J: TRBJ1-3; D: .; DNA: TGTGCCAGCAGCTCACAGGGCACTGGAAACACCATATATTTT; CDR3: CASSSQGTGNTIYF
V: TRBV27; size: .; J: TRBJ2-1; D: TRBD2; DNA: TGTGCCAGCGGAAGGAGACTAGCTGACAATGAGCAGTTCTTC; CDR3: CASGRRLADNEQFF
V: TRBV6-6; size: .; J: TRBJ2-5; D: TRBD2; DNA: TGTGCCAGCAGTACCTCAGCGGGAGCAGTAGAGACCCAGTACTTC; CDR3: CASSTSAGAVETQYF
V: TRBV19; size: .; J: TRBJ2-5; D: TRBD1; DNA: TGTGCCAGCCGGGGACAGGGGAGGGTGAACCAAGAGACCCAGTACTTC; CDR3: CASRGQGRVNQETQYF
V: TRBV5-1; size: .; J: TRBJ2-5; D: TRBD2; DNA: TGCGCCAGCAGCTTTATCGGGGGGATCAACAAAGAGACCCAGTACTTC; CDR3: CASSFIGGINKETQYF
V: TRBV19; size: .; J: TRBJ2-3; D: TRBD1; DNA: TGTGCCAGTAGTCCGGCGGGACAGGGCACAGATACGCAGTATTTT; CDR3: CASSPAGQGTDTQYF
V: TRBV19; size: few; J: TRBJ2-3; D: .; DNA: TGTGCCTCGAGAAACATGGGCACAGATACGCAGTATTTT; CDR3: CASRNMGTDTQYF
V: TRBV7-6; size: .; J: TRBJ2-6; D: .; DNA: TGTGCCAGCAGCTTCGAAGACTCTGGGGCCAACGTCCTGACTTTC; CDR3: CASSFEDSGANVLTF
V: TRBV5-4; size: once; J: TRBJ2-2; D: .; DNA: TGTGCCAGCAGCCGCGGGACTTCGTCCGGGGAGCTGTTTTTT; CDR3: CASSRGTSSGELFF
V: TRBV5-1; size: .; J: TRBJ2-5; D: TRBD1; DNA: TGCGCCAGCAGCACTGGACAGGGTTGGGAGACCCAGTACTTC; CDR3: CASSTGQGWETQYF
V: TRBV5-1; size: .; J: TRBJ1-5; D: .; DNA: TGCGCCAGCAGCTTGGACAGCGGCAATCAGCCCCAGCATTTT; CDR3: CASSLDSGNQPQHF
V: TRBV28; size: .; J: TRBJ1-1; D: .; DNA: TGTGCCAGCGGAGGAGGAGTGAACACTGAAGCTTTCTTT; CDR3: CASGGGVNTEAFF
V: TRBV5-4; size: .; J: TRBJ2-4; D: TRBD2; DNA: TGTGCCAGCAGCTTAGCGGGAATGGCCAAAAACATTCAGTACTTC; CDR3: CASSLAGMAKNIQYF
V: TRBV27; size: few; J: TRBJ2-6; D: .; DNA: TGTGCCAGCAGTAAACAGGGCTGGGGCCAGATGGCCAACGTCCTGACTTTC; CDR3: CASSKQGWGQMANVLTF
V: TRBV14; size: .; J: TRBJ1-6; D: .; DNA: TGTGCCAGCAGCCAGGCAGGCGGCTCACCCCTCCACTTT; CDR3: CASSQAGGSPLHF
V: TRBV18; size: .; J: TRBJ1-1; D: .; DNA: TGTGCCAGCTCACCACCGTCGGGGGGTTCGAACACTGAAGCTTTCTTT; CDR3: CASSPPSGGSNTEAFF
V: TRBV14; size: .; J: TRBJ1-2; D: TRBD1; DNA: TGTGCCAGCAGCCAAGAATCGTGGGAGATCTGGACAGGCGTTAACTATGGCTACACCTTC; CDR3: CASSQESWEIWTGVNYGYTF
V: TRBV4-1; size: .; J: TRBJ2-7; D: TRBD1; DNA: TGCGCCAGCAGCCAAGACGGACAGGGGTTTGGCGAGCAGTACTTC; CDR3: CASSQDGQGFGEQYF
V: TRBV18; size: .; J: TRBJ1-1; D: .; DNA: TGTGCCAGCTCACCATGGTCGGGGGCGGACACTGAAGCTTTCTTT; CDR3: CASSPWSGADTEAFF
V: TRBV4-3; size: once; J: TRBJ2-1; D: TRBD2; DNA: TGCGCCAGCAGCGCTCGACCCGGGGAGGGCAATGAGCAGTTCTTC; CDR3: CASSARPGEGNEQFF
V: TRBV5-1; size: .; J: TRBJ1-1; D: .; DNA: TGCGCCAGCAGCCTGTCGGTGAGCACTGAAGCTTTCTTT; CDR3: CASSLSVSTEAFF
V: TRBV19; size: .; J: TRBJ2-3; D: .; DNA: TGTGCCAGTAGTATTTCGGGGAATACAGATACGCAGTATTTT; CDR3: CASSISGNTDTQYF
V: TRBV19; size: .; J: TRBJ1-1; D: .; DNA: TGTGCCAGTAGCGCCGCCACTAGAGCTTTCTTT; CDR3: CASSAATRAFF
V: TRBV5-4; size: .; J: TRBJ1-1; D: .; DNA: TGTGCCAGCAGCTTGCCGGACACATACACTGAAGCTTTCTTT; CDR3: CASSLPDTYTEAFF
V: TRBV7-2; size: .; J: TRBJ1-3; D: .; DNA: TGTGCCAGCAGCTTATTGTCGGGGTCCTCAGGAAACACCATATATTTT; CDR3: CASSLLSGSSGNTIYF
V: TRBV29-1; size: .; J: TRBJ1-1; D: TRBD1; DNA: TGCAGCGTTGACGGCGGGACAGGGCTGAACACTGAAGCTTTCTTT; CDR3: CSVDGGTGLNTEAFF
V: TRBV10-2; size: once; J: TRBJ2-7; D: .; DNA: TGCGCCAGCAGTGATCTTGGTGGCGGGGAGCAGTACTTC; CDR3: CASSDLGGGEQYF
V: TRBV27; size: .; J: TRBJ1-2; D: .; DNA: TGTGCCAGCAGTTCGCAGGGCAACTATGGCTACACCTTC; CDR3: CASSSQGNYGYTF
V: TRBV9; size: .; J: TRBJ2-1; D: .; DNA: TGTGCCAGCAGCGCAGGGGTTTTTTCCTACAATGAGCAGTTCTTC; CDR3: CASSAGVFSYNEQFF
V: TRBV6-6; size: .; J: TRBJ2-3; D: .; DNA: TGTGCCAGCAGTAACCTCCAGCCGTCGGGAGTAGATACGCAGTATTTT; CDR3: CASSNLQPSGVDTQYF
V: TRBV29-1; size: .; J: TRBJ1-1; D: TRBD1; DNA: TGCAGCGTTGGATACAGGGGTGTGAACACTGAAGCTTTCTTT; CDR3: CSVGYRGVNTEAFF
V: TRBV9; size: .; J: TRBJ2-1; D: .; DNA: TGTGCCAGCAGCCTTAGCCTCAATGAGCAGTTCTTC; CDR3: CASSLSLNEQFF
V: TRBV7-9; size: .; J: TRBJ1-6; D: TRBD1; DNA: TGTGCCAGCAGCCGGACAGGCGGTAATTCACCCCTCCACTTT; CDR3: CASSRTGGNSPLHF
V: TRBV29-1; size: .; J: TRBJ1-1; D: .; DNA: TGCAGCGAGAGTCAAGGGGCTGAAGCTTTCTTT; CDR3: CSESQGAEAFF
V: TRBV30; size: .; J: TRBJ1-4; D: .; DNA: TGTGCCTGGGGGCAAACTGAAAAACTGTTTTTT; CDR3: CAWGQTEKLFF
V: TRBV7-2; size: once; J: TRBJ1-5; D: TRBD1; DNA: TGTGCCAGCAGCATTACAGGGGACCAGCCCCAGCATTTT; CDR3: CASSITGDQPQHF